This TCR beta chain was captured by sequencing in a study of identical twins. The donor group consisted entirely of healthy Caucasians. TCRdb re-derived calls from the 5' RACE reads in MiXCR, one entry per CDR3 protein. The table lists fewer than 900,000 distinct CDR3 sequences, around 20% of them singletons. V lost 5 bases to trimming and J lost 5 bases; unmatched junction nucleotides: 7. The CDR3 totals 14 residues. Germline CDR1 and CDR2: SEHNR and FQNEAQ (reference sequence). This clonotype was seen many times. This sample was shared with a second study, whose subject was T cells expressing NK-cell markers. That work states: Sorting was restricted to alpha-beta TCR T cells by an anti-gamma-delta TCR antibody in several experiments.

The chain has TRBV7-9 and TRBJ2-5; 8 nucleotides align to TRBD2. The TCR comes from a woman aged 18-35 years in good health. Sequencing was performed on PBMCs. CDR3 sequence (DNA): TGTGCCAGCAGCGGCGGGGGGTTGGGGGAGACCCAGTACTTC. This codes for CASSGGGLGETQYF.